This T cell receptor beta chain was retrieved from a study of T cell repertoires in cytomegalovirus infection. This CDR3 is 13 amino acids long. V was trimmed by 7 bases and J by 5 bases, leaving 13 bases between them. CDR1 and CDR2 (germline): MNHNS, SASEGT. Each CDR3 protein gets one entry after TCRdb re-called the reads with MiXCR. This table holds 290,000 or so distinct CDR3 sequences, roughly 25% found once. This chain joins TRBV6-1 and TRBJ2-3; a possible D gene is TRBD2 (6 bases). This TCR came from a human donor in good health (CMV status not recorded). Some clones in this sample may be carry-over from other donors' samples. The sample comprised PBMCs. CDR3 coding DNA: TGTGCCAGCAAGGCAGGGACTCGAGATACGCAGTATTTT. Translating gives CASKAGTRDTQYF.